Sequencing of this T cell receptor (beta chain) was carried out in a study of blood T cell dynamics during melanoma immunotherapy. Study observations and caveats: Whether repertoire-driving clones were melanoma-specific could not be determined.

Specified time point: week 3, after first cycle of checkpoint inhibitor. Samples come from before therapy and from week 3 after the first blockade cycle. Every bulk PBMC sample received the same 350 ng of DNA. The data were produced by immunoSEQ multiplex PCR, yet TCRdb's version contains in-frame clones alone and is incomplete. The sample carries fewer than 12,000 clones, around 87% recorded once. Comments on this clone: Its antigen is as yet unknown.

The CDR3 covers 12 residues. The V gene lost 6 bases and the J gene lost 6 bases, with 9 bases spanning the gap. Germline-derived CDR1 and CDR2 are SNHLY and FYNNEI. The specimen was blood, collected from a patient treated with checkpoint blockade. This TCR was sampled from a human donor with melanoma. The rearrangement joins TRBV2 to TRBJ2-1; the D gene could be TRBD1 or TRBD2 (5 bases each). Written as DNA, the CDR3 is TGTGCCAGCAGAACAGGAGGCAATGAGCAGTTCTTC. Protein: CASRTGGNEQFF.